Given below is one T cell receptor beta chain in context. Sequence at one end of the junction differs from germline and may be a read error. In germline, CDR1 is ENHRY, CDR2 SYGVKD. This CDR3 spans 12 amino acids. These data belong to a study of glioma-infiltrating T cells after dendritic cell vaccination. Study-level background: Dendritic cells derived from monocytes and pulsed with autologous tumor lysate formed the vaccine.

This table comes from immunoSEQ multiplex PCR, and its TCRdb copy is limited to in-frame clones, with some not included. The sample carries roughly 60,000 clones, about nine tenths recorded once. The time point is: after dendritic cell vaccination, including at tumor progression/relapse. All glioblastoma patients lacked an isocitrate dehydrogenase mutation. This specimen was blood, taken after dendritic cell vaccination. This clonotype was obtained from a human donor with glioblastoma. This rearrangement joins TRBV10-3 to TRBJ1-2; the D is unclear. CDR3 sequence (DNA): TGTGCCATCAGCCGAGACACCTATGGCCACACCTTC. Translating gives CAISRDTYGHTF.